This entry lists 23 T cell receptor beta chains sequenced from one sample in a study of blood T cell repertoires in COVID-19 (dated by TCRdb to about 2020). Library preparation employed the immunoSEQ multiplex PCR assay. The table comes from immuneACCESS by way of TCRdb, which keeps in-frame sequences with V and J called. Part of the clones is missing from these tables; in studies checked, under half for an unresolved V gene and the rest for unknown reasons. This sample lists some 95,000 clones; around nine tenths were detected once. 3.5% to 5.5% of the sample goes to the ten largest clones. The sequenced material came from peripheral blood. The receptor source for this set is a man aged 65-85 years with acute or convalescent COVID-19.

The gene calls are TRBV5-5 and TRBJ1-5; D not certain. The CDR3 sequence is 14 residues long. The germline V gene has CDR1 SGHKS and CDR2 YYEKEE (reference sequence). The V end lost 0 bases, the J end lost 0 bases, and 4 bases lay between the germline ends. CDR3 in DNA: TGTGCCAGCAGCTTGGTGTATAGCAATCAGCCCCAGCATTTT. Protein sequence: CASSLVYSNQPQHF.

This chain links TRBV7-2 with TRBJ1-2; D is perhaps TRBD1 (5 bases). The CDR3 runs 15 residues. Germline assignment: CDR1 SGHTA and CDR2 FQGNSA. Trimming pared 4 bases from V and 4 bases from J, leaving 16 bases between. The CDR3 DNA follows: TGTGCCAGCAGCTGGCGTGCACAGGAAGGCTATGGCTACACCTTC. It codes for CASSWRAQEGYGYTF. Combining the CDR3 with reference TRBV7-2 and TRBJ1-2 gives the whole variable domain GAGVSQSPSNKVTEKGKDVELRCDPISGHTALYWYRQSLGQGLEFLIYFQGNSAPDKSGLPSDRFSAERTGGSVSTLTIQRTQQEDSAVYLCASSWRAQEGYGYTFGSGTRLTVV.

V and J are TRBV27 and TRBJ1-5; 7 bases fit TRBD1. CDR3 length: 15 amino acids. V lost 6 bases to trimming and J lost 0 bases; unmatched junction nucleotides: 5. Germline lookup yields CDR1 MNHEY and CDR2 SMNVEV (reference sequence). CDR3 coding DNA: TGTGCCAGCAGGCGGGGACAGATTAGCAATCAGCCCCAGCATTTT. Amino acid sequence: CASRRGQISNQPQHF.

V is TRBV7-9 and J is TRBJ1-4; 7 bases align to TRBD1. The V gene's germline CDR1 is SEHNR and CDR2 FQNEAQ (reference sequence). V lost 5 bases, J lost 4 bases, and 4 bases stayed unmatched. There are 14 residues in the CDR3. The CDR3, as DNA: TGTGCCAGCAGCCGGACAGGCCTTAATGAAAAACTGTTTTTT. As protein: CASSRTGLNEKLFF.

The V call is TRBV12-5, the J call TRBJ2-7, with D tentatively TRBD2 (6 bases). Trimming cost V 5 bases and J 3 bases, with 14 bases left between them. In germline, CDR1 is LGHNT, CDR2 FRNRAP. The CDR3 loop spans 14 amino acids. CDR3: CASGPLGGNYEQYF. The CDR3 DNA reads TGTGCTAGTGGTCCTTTGGGGGGTAACTACGAGCAGTACTTC.

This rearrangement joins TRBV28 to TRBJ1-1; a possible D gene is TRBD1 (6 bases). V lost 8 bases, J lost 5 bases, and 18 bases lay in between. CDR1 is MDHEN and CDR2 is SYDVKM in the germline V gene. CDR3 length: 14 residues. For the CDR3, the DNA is TGTGCCAGCCAACCACAGGGCCCATGGACTGAAGCTTTCTTT. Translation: CASQPQGPWTEAFF.

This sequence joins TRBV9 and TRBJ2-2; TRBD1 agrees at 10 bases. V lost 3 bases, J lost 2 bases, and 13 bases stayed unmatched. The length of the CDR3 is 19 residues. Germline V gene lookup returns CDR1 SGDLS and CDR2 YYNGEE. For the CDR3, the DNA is TGTGCCAGCAGCGCCGGGGACAGGGGAGTAAGGGGAAACACCGGGGAGCTGTTTTTT. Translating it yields CASSAGDRGVRGNTGELFF. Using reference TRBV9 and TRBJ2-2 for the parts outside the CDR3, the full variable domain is DSGVTQTPKHLITATGQRVTLRCSPRSGDLSVYWYQQSLDQGLQFLIQYYNGEERAKGNILERFSAQQFPDLHSELNLSSLELGDSALYFCASSAGDRGVRGNTGELFFGEGSRLTVL.

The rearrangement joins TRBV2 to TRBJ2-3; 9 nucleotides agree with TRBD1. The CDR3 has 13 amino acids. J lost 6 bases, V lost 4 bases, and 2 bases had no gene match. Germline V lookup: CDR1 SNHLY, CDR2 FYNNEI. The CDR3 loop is CASSGDRDDTQYF. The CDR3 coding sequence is TGTGCCAGCAGTGGGGACAGGGATGATACGCAGTATTTT. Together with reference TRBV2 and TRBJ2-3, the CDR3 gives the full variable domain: EPEVTQTPSHQVTQMGQEVILRCVPISNHLYFYWYRQILGQKVEFLVSFYNNEISEKSEIFDDQFSVERPDGSNFTLKIRSTKLEDSAMYFCASSGDRDDTQYFGPGTRLTVL.

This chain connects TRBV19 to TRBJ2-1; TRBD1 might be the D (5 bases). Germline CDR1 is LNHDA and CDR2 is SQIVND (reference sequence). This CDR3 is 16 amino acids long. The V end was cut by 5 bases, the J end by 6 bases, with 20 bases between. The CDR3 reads CASSAQGRRSFNEQFF. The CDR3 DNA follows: TGTGCCAGTAGTGCCCAGGGCCGCCGGTCGTTCAATGAGCAGTTCTTC.

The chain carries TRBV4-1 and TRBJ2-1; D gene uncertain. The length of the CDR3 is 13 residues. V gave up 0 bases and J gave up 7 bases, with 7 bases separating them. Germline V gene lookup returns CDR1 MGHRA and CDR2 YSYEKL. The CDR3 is CASSQDLANEQFF. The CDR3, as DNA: TGCGCCAGCAGCCAAGATTTGGCAAATGAGCAGTTCTTC.

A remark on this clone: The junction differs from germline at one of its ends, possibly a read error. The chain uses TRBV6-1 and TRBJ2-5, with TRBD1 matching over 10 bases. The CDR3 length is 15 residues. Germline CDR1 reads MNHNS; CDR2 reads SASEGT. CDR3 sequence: CASREGTGVRETQYF. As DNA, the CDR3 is TGTGCCAGCAGAGAAGGGACAGGGGTGCGGGAGACCCAGTACTTC.

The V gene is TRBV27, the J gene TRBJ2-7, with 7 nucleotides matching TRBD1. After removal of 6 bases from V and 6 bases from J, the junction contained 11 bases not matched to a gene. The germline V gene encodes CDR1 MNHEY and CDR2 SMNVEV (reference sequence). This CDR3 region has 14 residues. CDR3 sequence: CASRITPTGAEQYF. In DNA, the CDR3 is TGTGCCAGCAGGATAACACCAACAGGGGCCGAGCAGTACTTC.

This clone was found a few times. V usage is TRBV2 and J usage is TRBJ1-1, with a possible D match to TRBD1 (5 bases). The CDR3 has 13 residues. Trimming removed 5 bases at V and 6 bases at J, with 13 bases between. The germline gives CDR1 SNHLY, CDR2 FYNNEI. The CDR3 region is CASSRDPGAEAFF. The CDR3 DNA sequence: TGTGCCAGCAGTCGCGACCCGGGGGCTGAAGCTTTCTTT.

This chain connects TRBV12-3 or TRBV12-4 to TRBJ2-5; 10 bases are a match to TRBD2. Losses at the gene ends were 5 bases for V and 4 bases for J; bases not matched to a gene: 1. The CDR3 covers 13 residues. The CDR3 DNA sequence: TGTGCCAGCAGTCGACTAGCGGGAGAGACCCAGTACTTC. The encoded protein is CASSRLAGETQYF.

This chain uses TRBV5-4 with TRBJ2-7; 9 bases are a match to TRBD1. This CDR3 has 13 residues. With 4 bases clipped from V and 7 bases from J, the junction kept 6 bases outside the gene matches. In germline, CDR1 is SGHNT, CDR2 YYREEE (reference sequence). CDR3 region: CASSPTGGREQYF. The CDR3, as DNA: TGTGCCAGCAGCCCGACAGGGGGGAGGGAGCAGTACTTC.

CDR3 in amino acids: CASSVDIADIGGYTF. Written as DNA, the CDR3 is TGTGCCAGCAGTGTCGATATAGCGGACATTGGGGGCTACACCTTC. The chain carries TRBV2 and TRBJ1-2; a possible D gene is TRBD1 (5 bases). The length of the CDR3 is 15 residues. The germline CDR1 and CDR2 sequences are SNHLY and FYNNEI. Deletions cut 4 bases from V and 8 bases from J, with 20 bases between.

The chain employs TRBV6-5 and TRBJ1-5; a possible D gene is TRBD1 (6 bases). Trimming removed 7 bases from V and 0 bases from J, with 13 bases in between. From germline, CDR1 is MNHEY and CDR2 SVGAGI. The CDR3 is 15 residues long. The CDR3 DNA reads TGTGCCAGCAATAGACAGGATTATAGCAATCAGCCCCAGCATTTT. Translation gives CASNRQDYSNQPQHF.

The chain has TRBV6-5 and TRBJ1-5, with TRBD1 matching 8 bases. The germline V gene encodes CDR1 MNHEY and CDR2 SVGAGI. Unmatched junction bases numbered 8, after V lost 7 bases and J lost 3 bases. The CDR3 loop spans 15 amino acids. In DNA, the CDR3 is TGTGCCAGCACACCCGGGACAGGATTCAATCAGCCCCAGCATTTT. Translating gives CASTPGTGFNQPQHF.

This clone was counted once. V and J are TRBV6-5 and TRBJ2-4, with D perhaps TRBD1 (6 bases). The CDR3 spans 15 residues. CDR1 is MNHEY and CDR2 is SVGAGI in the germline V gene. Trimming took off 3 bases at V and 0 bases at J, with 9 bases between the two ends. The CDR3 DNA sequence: TGTGCCAGCAGTTATAGGACAGTAGCCAAAAACATTCAGTACTTC. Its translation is CASSYRTVAKNIQYF.

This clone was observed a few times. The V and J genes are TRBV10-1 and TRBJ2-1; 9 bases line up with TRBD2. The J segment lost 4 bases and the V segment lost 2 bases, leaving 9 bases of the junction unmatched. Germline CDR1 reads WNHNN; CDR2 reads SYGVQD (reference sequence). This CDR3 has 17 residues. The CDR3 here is CASSEEKAGGPYNEQFF. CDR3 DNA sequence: TGCGCCAGCAGTGAGGAAAAAGCGGGGGGACCGTACAATGAGCAGTTCTTC.

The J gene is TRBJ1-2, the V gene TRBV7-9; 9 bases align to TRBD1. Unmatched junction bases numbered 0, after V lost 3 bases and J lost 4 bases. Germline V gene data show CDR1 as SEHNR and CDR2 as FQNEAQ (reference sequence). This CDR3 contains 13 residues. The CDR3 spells CASSLGQGYGYTF. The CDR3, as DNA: TGTGCCAGCAGCTTGGGACAGGGCTATGGCTACACCTTC.

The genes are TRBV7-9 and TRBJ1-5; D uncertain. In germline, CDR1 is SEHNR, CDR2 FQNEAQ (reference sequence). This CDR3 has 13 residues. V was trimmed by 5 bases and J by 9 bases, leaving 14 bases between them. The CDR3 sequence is CASSPNFDRPQHF. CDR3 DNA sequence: TGTGCCAGCAGCCCGAACTTCGATCGGCCCCAGCATTTT.

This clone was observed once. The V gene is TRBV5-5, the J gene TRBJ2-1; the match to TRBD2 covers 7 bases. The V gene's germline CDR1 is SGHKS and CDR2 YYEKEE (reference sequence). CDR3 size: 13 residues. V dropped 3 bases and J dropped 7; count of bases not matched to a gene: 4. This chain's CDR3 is CASSSGRANEQFF. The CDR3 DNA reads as TGTGCCAGCAGCTCGGGGAGGGCTAATGAGCAGTTCTTC.